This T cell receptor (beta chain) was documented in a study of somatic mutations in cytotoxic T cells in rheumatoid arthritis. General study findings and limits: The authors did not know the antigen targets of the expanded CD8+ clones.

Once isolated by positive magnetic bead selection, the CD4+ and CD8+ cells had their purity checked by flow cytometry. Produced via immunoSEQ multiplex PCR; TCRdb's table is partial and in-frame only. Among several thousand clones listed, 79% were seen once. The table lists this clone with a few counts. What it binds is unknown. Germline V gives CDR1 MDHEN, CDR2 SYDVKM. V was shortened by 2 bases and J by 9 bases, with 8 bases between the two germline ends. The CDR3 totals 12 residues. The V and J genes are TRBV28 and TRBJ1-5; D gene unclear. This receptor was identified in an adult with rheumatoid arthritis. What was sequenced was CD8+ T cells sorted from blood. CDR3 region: CASSLPRGPQHF. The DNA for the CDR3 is TGTGCCAGCAGTTTACCGCGCGGGCCCCAGCATTTT.